The source of this T cell receptor (beta chain) is a study of blood T cell repertoires in COVID-19. Study information: The United States, Italy and Spain provided the acute and convalescent COVID-19 samples.

Authors' methods: Amplification from reference gene primers served as the basis for estimated nucleated cell counts. Profiling relied on immunoSEQ multiplex PCR, and the TCRdb table lists in-frame clones only, not all of them. Clone size and V and J calls were adopted from that table, with D and trimming inferred from the DNA. The sample contains 350,000 to 450,000 clones, over 75% of which appear only once. This clone was seen just once. Across under 25 US areas, participants ranged in age from 18 to 89 years. Each participant's cohort was designated according to participant-reported clinical history. Trimming took 2 bases from V and 3 from J, leaving 9 bases between them. The CDR3 sequence is 13 residues long. Germline-derived CDR1 and CDR2 are SGDLS and YYNGEE.

The chain is built from TRBV9 and TRBJ2-7; TRBD2 is a possible D gene (5 bases). The clonotype originates from a man in his thirties or forties who had recovered from COVID-19. Specimen: PBMCs or T cells enriched from blood (not recorded which). The CDR3 spells CASSVLEGYEQYF. CDR3 coding DNA: TGTGCCAGCAGCGTTCTTGAGGGCTACGAGCAGTACTTC.